Each of the 15 T cell receptor beta chains below was sequenced from the same sample in a study of early T cells in non-severe SARS-CoV-2 infection. MiXCR, applied by TCRdb to the 5' RACE reads, yields one record per CDR3 protein. The sample shows some 32,000 distinct CDR3 sequences, roughly 5.7% of them seen only once. What was sequenced was whole blood. The receptors were sampled from an adult who was a healthcare worker with PCR-confirmed SARS-CoV-2 infection or an uninfected control (not recorded which).

Only a few counts were recorded for this clonotype. This chain links TRBV6-5 with TRBJ2-7; perhaps TRBD2 as D (6 bases). V was cut by 4 bases and J by 1 base, with 11 bases left in between. There are 14 residues in the CDR3. Germline V gene lookup returns CDR1 MNHEY and CDR2 SVGAGI. The CDR3 DNA reads as TGTGCCAGCAGTTCGAGCGCGGGGTCCTACGAGCAGTACTTC. Translation: CASSSSAGSYEQYF.

This clonotype was recorded a few times. The chain recombines TRBV5-1 with TRBJ2-2, with D possibly being TRBD2 (5 bases). The V and J ends lost 2 bases and 6 bases respectively, with 8 bases between them. CDR1 is SGHRS and CDR2 is YFSETQ in the germline V gene. The length of the CDR3 is 13 residues. The CDR3 nucleotides read TGCGCCAGCAGCTTCACTAGGCCCGGGGAGCTGTTTTTT. Translation: CASSFTRPGELFF.

This clonotype was observed at least ten times. The chain combines TRBV5-1 with TRBJ2-5; perhaps TRBD2 as D (5 bases). This CDR3 comprises 14 residues. CDR1 and CDR2 from the germline V gene are SGHRS and YFSETQ. Trimming cost V 4 bases and J 5 bases, with 15 bases left between them. In DNA form, the CDR3 reads TGCGCCAGCAGCCCGACGGCGGGTGGGGAGACCCAGTACTTC. Translation gives CASSPTAGGETQYF.

The rearrangement joins TRBV14 to TRBJ1-1, with unresolved D. CDR1 is SGHDN and CDR2 is FVKESK in the germline V gene. With 4 bases removed from V and 1 base from J, the gap between germline ends came to 10 bases. CDR3 size: 14 residues. This chain's CDR3 is CASSLQATNTEAFF. The CDR3 region has the DNA TGTGCCAGCAGCCTTCAAGCAACGAACACTGAAGCTTTCTTT.

This clonotype came up many times. The rearrangement joins TRBV7-9 to TRBJ2-1, with D uncertain. The germline gives CDR1 SEHNR, CDR2 FQNEAQ (reference sequence). The CDR3 runs 12 residues. V lost 7 bases to trimming and J lost 2 bases, with 6 bases between them. The CDR3 spells CASTSTYNEQFF. For the CDR3, the DNA is TGTGCCAGCACCTCGACCTACAATGAGCAGTTCTTC.

This sequence joins TRBV7-2 and TRBJ2-7, with a possible D match to TRBD2 (5 bases). Germline V gives CDR1 SGHTA, CDR2 FQGNSA. CDR3 length: 13 residues. Trimming removed 5 bases from V and 6 bases from J, with 14 bases in between. This chain's CDR3 is CASSAGAGGEQYF. Here the CDR3 DNA reads TGTGCCAGCAGCGCGGGCGCGGGTGGCGAGCAGTACTTC.

V usage is TRBV5-4 and J usage is TRBJ2-1, with D perhaps given as TRBD1 or TRBD2 (5 bases each). The CDR3 covers 15 residues. Deletions cut 2 bases from V and 8 bases from J, with 17 bases between. Germline CDR1 is SGHNT and CDR2 is YYREEE (reference sequence). As DNA, the CDR3 is TGTGCCAGCAGCTTCCCCGGGGCCCCTGGGGATGAGCAGTTCTTC. It translates to CASSFPGAPGDEQFF.

This clonotype was found a few times. The chain recombines TRBV7-6 with TRBJ2-5; D unclear. The germline V gene has CDR1 SGHVS and CDR2 FNYEAQ. The V and J ends lost 5 bases and 7 bases respectively, with 14 bases between them. This CDR3 is 13 amino acids long. For the CDR3, the DNA is TGTGCCAGCAGCGCGACAATAGATGGGACCCAGTACTTC. It yields the protein CASSATIDGTQYF.

Many counts were recorded for this clonotype. This sequence joins TRBV15 and TRBJ2-1; 10 bases align to TRBD2. After removal of 3 bases from V and 6 bases from J, the junction contained 8 bases not matched to a gene. CDR1 and CDR2 from the germline V gene are LNHNV and YYDKDF (reference sequence). The CDR3 runs 16 residues. CDR3 protein: CATSSPGLAPGNEQFF. The CDR3 nucleotides read TGTGCCACCAGCAGCCCGGGACTAGCGCCCGGCAATGAGCAGTTCTTC.

In its sample, this clonotype was seen many times. This sequence joins TRBV29-1 and TRBJ2-3, with D maybe TRBD1 (5 bases). Per germline, CDR1 SQVTM and CDR2 ANQGSEA. The germline V and J ends were trimmed by 4 bases and 0 bases, with 11 bases remaining between them. The CDR3 covers 14 residues. Here the CDR3 DNA reads TGCAGCGTTGGATCCAGGGTCAGCACAGATACGCAGTATTTT. This sequence encodes CSVGSRVSTDTQYF.

The chain links TRBV28 to TRBJ2-1; D uncertain. This CDR3 comprises 16 residues. Germline CDR1 is MDHEN and CDR2 is SYDVKM. The V end lost 1 base, the J end lost 2 bases, and 12 bases lay between the germline ends. CDR3 coding DNA: TGTGCCAGCAGTTTATCTGGCGGAGCCGCCTACAATGAGCAGTTCTTC. Translating it yields CASSLSGGAAYNEQFF.

The chain uses TRBV13 and TRBJ2-3; 7 positions agree with TRBD1. The CDR3 extends over 16 amino acids. The germline CDR1 and CDR2 sequences are PRHDT and FYEKMQ (reference sequence). V lost 2 bases and J lost 4; bases outside the gene matches: 9. CDR3 nucleotide sequence: TGTGCCAGCAGCTTAAAGTTGAGGGGGCCTGCAGATACGCAGTATTTT. Its protein product is CASSLKLRGPADTQYF.

CDR3 DNA sequence: TGTGCCAGCTCCCAAAGTAGCGGGTCTGTTTACAATGAGCAGTTCTTC. Encoded protein: CASSQSSGSVYNEQFF. This chain connects TRBV18 to TRBJ2-1; 7 positions agree with TRBD2. The CDR3 covers 16 residues. Germline CDR1 reads KGHSH; CDR2 reads LQKENI. V lost 6 bases to trimming and J lost 4 bases; unmatched junction nucleotides: 12.

This clonotype was picked up many times. The CDR3 loop is CASSVKRASTDTQYF. Written as DNA, the CDR3 is TGTGCCAGCAGCGTAAAGCGGGCTAGCACAGATACGCAGTATTTT. V and J are TRBV9 and TRBJ2-3, with D perhaps TRBD2 (6 bases). Germline V CDR1 and CDR2: SGDLS, YYNGEE. This CDR3 comprises 15 residues. V gave up 1 base and J gave up 0 bases, with 9 bases separating them. The full variable domain, in which reference TRBV9 and TRBJ2-3 provide the parts outside the CDR3, is DSGVTQTPKHLITATGQRVTLRCSPRSGDLSVYWYQQSLDQGLQFLIQYYNGEERAKGNILERFSAQQFPDLHSELNLSSLELGDSALYFCASSVKRASTDTQYFGPGTRLTVL.

This clonotype was seen ten or more times. The V gene is TRBV27, the J gene TRBJ2-1; a weak D match, TRBD1 (6 bases). V lost 5 bases to trimming and J lost 5 bases, with 16 bases between them. Germline V CDR1 and CDR2: MNHEY, SMNVEV (reference sequence). The CDR3 contains 15 residues. The CDR3 is CASSPWAGEHNEQFF. The CDR3 DNA is TGTGCCAGCAGTCCATGGGCAGGGGAGCACAATGAGCAGTTCTTC.